The source of this T cell receptor (beta chain) is a study of T cells in Graves' hyperthyroidism and ophthalmopathy. Each diagnosis drew on symptoms, thyroxine, TRAb, thyroid ultrasound and orbital computed tomography findings. This clonotype was observed at least ten times. The target antigen is unknown. The study's findings and limits: Researchers found most expanded thyroid clonotypes above 0.001 in blood as well. Model-based prediction identified ophthalmopathy a median 6.5 months prior to its onset.

RNA transcripts were the template for amplifying TCR beta CDR3 regions. The HTBI primer set was used in a first-round RT-PCR of the TCR CDR3. TCRdb processed the multiplex PCR reads anew with MiXCR; each CDR3 protein has one entry. The sample includes around 600,000 distinct CDR3 sequences, about 16% of them seen just once. The receptor was isolated from a woman between 40 and 55 years old with Graves' ophthalmopathy. The material sequenced was blood.

CDR3 loop: CASSHPPGGTDTQYF. For the CDR3, the DNA is TGTGCCAGCAGCCACCCCCCAGGGGGCACAGATACGCAGTATTTT. The J gene is TRBJ2-3, the V gene TRBV7-9; D is perhaps TRBD1 (6 bases). CDR1 and CDR2 from the germline V gene are SEHNR and FQNEAQ (reference sequence). Trimming took 5 bases from V and 1 from J, leaving 13 bases between them. The CDR3 contains 15 residues.